The clone carrying this T cell receptor (beta chain) was counted many times. This specimen belongs to a study of blood T cells in healthy people across ages. V dropped 6 bases and J dropped 8; count of bases not matched to a gene: 13. Germline-derived CDR1 and CDR2 are SQVTM and ANQGSEA. The CDR3 is made up of 14 amino acids. Primed by a sample-barcoded 5' primer and a J-beta primer mix, a second PCR proceeded for roughly 7 to 11 cycles. From the 5' RACE reads, TCRdb called clonotypes with MiXCR, one entry per CDR3 protein. This table holds 1.5 million to 2 million distinct CDR3 sequences, about 28% found once.

Sequencing was performed on blood. V is TRBV29-1 and J is TRBJ2-1; 7 nucleotides line up with TRBD1. The receptor was isolated from a woman in her 30s in good health. CDR3 sequence: CSVPKWGTEDEQFF. The DNA of the CDR3 is TGCAGCGTCCCTAAATGGGGGACAGAGGATGAGCAGTTCTTC.